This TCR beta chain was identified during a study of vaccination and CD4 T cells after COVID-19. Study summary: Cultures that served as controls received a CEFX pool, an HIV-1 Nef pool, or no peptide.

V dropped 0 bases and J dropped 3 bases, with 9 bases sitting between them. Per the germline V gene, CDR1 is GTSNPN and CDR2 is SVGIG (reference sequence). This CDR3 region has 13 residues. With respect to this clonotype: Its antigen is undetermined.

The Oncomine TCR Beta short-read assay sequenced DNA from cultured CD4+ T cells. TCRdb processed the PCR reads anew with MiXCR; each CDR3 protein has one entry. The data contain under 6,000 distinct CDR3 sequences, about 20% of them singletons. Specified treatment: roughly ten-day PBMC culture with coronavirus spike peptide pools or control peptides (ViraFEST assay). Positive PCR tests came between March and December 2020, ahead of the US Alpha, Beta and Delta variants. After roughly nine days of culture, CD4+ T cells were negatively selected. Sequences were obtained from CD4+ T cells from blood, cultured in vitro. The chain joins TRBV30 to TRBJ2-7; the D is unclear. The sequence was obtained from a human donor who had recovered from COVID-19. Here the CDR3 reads CAWSVRNLYEQYF. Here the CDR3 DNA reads TGTGCCTGGAGTGTACGGAACCTCTACGAGCAGTACTTC.